The 30 T cell receptor beta chains in this list originate from one sample, sequenced in a study of early stage breast cancer tumors. Clones were sequenced by immunoSEQ multiplex PCR, and TCRdb holds only the in-frame ones, with some missing. The sample has around 28,000 clones, about 80% seen once. The sequenced material came from blood. The receptors were sampled from a person in their 60s with breast cancer.

V usage is TRBV30 and J usage is TRBJ1-5, with TRBD1 as a possible D gene (6 bases). The CDR3 extends over 13 amino acids. Germline V gene sequence: CDR1 GTSNPN, CDR2 SVGIG (reference sequence). V lost 0 bases to trimming and J lost 5 bases, with 8 bases between them. The CDR3 spells CAWSVQGDQPQHF. DNA for the CDR3: TGTGCCTGGAGTGTACAGGGTGATCAGCCCCAGCATTTT.

This chain joins TRBV11-2 and TRBJ2-5; TRBD2 matches at 9 bases. This CDR3 has 15 residues. Per the germline V gene, CDR1 is SGHAT and CDR2 is FQNNGV. The V gene end was trimmed by 7 bases and the J gene end by 9 bases; junction bases not matched to a gene: 15. CDR3 residues: CASTPRGSGSSAQYF. The CDR3 nucleotides are TGTGCCAGCACCCCCCGTGGTAGCGGGAGTTCGGCCCAGTACTTC.

The chain is built from TRBV11-3 and TRBJ1-2; D unclear. V was trimmed by 4 bases and J by 5 bases, leaving 17 bases between them. The germline V gene encodes CDR1 SGHNT and CDR2 YENEEA. The CDR3 is 15 residues long. In nucleotides, the CDR3 is TGTGCCAGCAGCTCCACCTCATTTCGGAGGTATGGCTACACCTTC. This translates into CASSSTSFRRYGYTF. Looking up the rest from reference TRBV11-3 and TRBJ1-2 gives the full variable domain: EAGVVQSPRYKIIEKKQPVAFWCNPISGHNTLYWYLQNLGQGPELLIRYENEEAVDDSQLPKDRFSAERLKGVDSTLKIQPAELGDSAVYLCASSSTSFRRYGYTFGSGTRLTVV.

This clone was detected only a few times. The rearrangement uses TRBV5-1 and TRBJ2-7; TRBD1 agrees at 10 bases. In germline, CDR1 is SGHRS, CDR2 YFSETQ. The V and J ends lost 4 bases and 5 bases, in that order; junction bases with no gene match: 9. This CDR3 spans 15 amino acids. CDR3 nucleotide sequence: TGCGCCAGCAGCCAACCCGGGACAGGGGCGAACGAGCAGTACTTC. Translation: CASSQPGTGANEQYF.

The chain is built from TRBV7-2 and TRBJ1-4; 9 bases agree with TRBD1. Trimming took 4 bases from V and 3 from J; bases not matched to a gene: 3. The germline gives CDR1 SGHTA, CDR2 FQGNSA. CDR3 length: 15 amino acids. The CDR3: CASSWRQGANEKLFF. The CDR3 DNA is TGTGCCAGCAGCTGGAGACAGGGGGCTAATGAAAAACTGTTTTTT.

This clone was recorded a few times. This chain links TRBV30 with TRBJ1-1; 10 nucleotides line up with TRBD1. Trimming at V came to 3 bases and at J to 4 bases, leaving 2 bases not matched to a gene. The CDR3 runs to 13 residues. Germline values: CDR1 GTSNPN, CDR2 SVGIG (reference sequence). In nucleotides, the CDR3 is TGTGCCTGGAGAGGGACAGGGGCCACTGAAGCTTTCTTT. Protein: CAWRGTGATEAFF.

The chain carries TRBV9 and TRBJ1-5; possible D gene TRBD1, 5 bases. V was shortened by 4 bases and J by 5 bases, with 10 bases between the two germline ends. This CDR3 contains 13 residues. Per the germline V gene, CDR1 is SGDLS and CDR2 is YYNGEE. This CDR3 is CASSKWGDQPQHF. The CDR3 bases are TGTGCCAGCAGCAAATGGGGGGATCAGCCCCAGCATTTT. The full variable domain, in which reference TRBV9 and TRBJ1-5 provide the parts outside the CDR3, is DSGVTQTPKHLITATGQRVTLRCSPRSGDLSVYWYQQSLDQGLQFLIQYYNGEERAKGNILERFSAQQFPDLHSELNLSSLELGDSALYFCASSKWGDQPQHFGDGTRLSIL.

The V gene is TRBV4-3, the J gene TRBJ2-7; 8 bases agree with TRBD2. J gave up 9 bases and V 1 base, and 8 bases lay outside the gene matches. This CDR3 has 14 amino acids. Germline CDR1 reads LGHNA; CDR2 reads YSLEER. CDR3 coding DNA: TGCGCCAGCAGCCAAGGCCCTAGCGGGTCCGCGCAGTACTTC. Translating gives CASSQGPSGSAQYF.

The rearrangement joins TRBV13 to TRBJ2-3; TRBD2 matches 12 bases. The CDR3 extends over 17 amino acids. Per germline, CDR1 PRHDT and CDR2 FYEKMQ (reference sequence). The ends lost 5 bases at V and 5 bases at J; junction bases unmatched: 11. The CDR3 loop is CASSKIRTSGNRDTQYF. The CDR3 DNA reads TGTGCCAGCAGCAAAATTAGGACTAGCGGGAATAGAGATACGCAGTATTTT.

The V gene is TRBV27, the J gene TRBJ2-1, with TRBD2 matching over 9 bases. Germline-derived CDR1 and CDR2 are MNHEY and SMNVEV (reference sequence). Trimming took 4 bases from V and 9 from J; bases not matched to a gene: 10. CDR3 length: 15 amino acids. The CDR3 nucleotides are TGTGCCAGCAGTTCGCTAGCGGGATTGGGGGGTGAGCAGTTCTTC. It encodes CASSSLAGLGGEQFF.

The CDR3 is CSVDTGTGYEKLFF. CDR3 in DNA: TGCAGCGTTGATACAGGGACAGGGTATGAAAAACTGTTTTTT. The chain employs TRBV29-1 and TRBJ1-4, with 9 bases fitting TRBD1. This CDR3 is 14 amino acids long. The V gene end was trimmed by 3 bases and the J gene end by 6 bases; junction bases not matched to a gene: 5. The germline V gene has CDR1 SQVTM and CDR2 ANQGSEA.

V usage is TRBV27 and J usage is TRBJ2-2, with D perhaps TRBD2 (6 bases). Germline CDR1 is MNHEY and CDR2 is SMNVEV (reference sequence). This CDR3 contains 15 residues. V was shortened by 7 bases and J by 5 bases, with 17 bases between the two germline ends. CDR3 bases: TGTGCCAGCACCTACTCTCTCGGGGGTACCGGGGAGCTGTTTTTT. This sequence encodes CASTYSLGGTGELFF.

This clone is a singleton in its sample. The chain has TRBV7-2 and TRBJ2-7; TRBD1 matches at 8 bases. The CDR3 contains 12 residues. V shed 5 bases, J shed 6 bases, and the junction held 3 bases outside the gene matches. CDR1 is SGHTA, CDR2 FQGNSA, per germline. The CDR3 loop is CASSPTGAEQYF. CDR3 sequence (DNA): TGTGCCAGCAGCCCGACAGGGGCCGAGCAGTACTTC.

The rearrangement links TRBV29-1 to TRBJ2-1, with D tentatively TRBD2 (5 bases). Trimming left V 1 base short and J 7 bases short, with 8 bases between. The CDR3 runs to 12 residues. The germline CDR1 and CDR2 sequences are SQVTM and ANQGSEA. In DNA form, the CDR3 reads TGCAGCGTTGAAGTTTCGGGGAATGAGCAGTTCTTC. This translates into CSVEVSGNEQFF.

This clone was counted between two and nine times. This chain links TRBV28 with TRBJ2-3; 10 nucleotides agree with TRBD2. V gave up 4 bases and J gave up 0 bases; unmatched junction bases: 4. The CDR3 length is 16 residues. Germline CDR1 and CDR2: MDHEN and SYDVKM. The CDR3 sequence is CASSSPTSGSTDTQYF. The CDR3 region has the DNA TGTGCCAGCAGTTCTCCGACTAGCGGGAGCACAGATACGCAGTATTTT.

This chain links TRBV6-1 with TRBJ2-3, with 9 bases lining up with TRBD2. V lost 4 bases, J lost 3 bases, and 8 bases stayed unmatched. Looked up from germline, CDR1 is MNHNS and CDR2 is SASEGT. The CDR3 loop spans 16 amino acids. The CDR3 coding sequence is TGTGCCAGCAGTGCAACTAGCGGGTGGAGTACAGATACGCAGTATTTT. It translates to CASSATSGWSTDTQYF.

The count of this clone is one. V usage is TRBV29-1 and J usage is TRBJ1-1; maybe TRBD1 (6 bases). Trimming left V 7 bases short and J 9 bases short, with 15 bases between. The CDR3 consists of 11 residues. CDR1 is SQVTM, CDR2 ANQGSEA, per germline. The chain's CDR3 is CSAVTGEKAFF. The CDR3 region has the DNA TGCAGCGCCGTGACAGGAGAAAAAGCTTTCTTT.

With regard to this clone: Within the sample, other DNA sequences also encode this same CDR3. The chain combines TRBV5-1 with TRBJ2-7; weak D call: TRBD1 (5 bases). The CDR3 is 15 amino acids. Per germline, CDR1 SGHRS and CDR2 YFSETQ. V lost 0 bases, J lost 0 bases, and 10 bases lay in between. CDR3 sequence (DNA): TGCGCCAGCAGCTTGGTCTCAGGGCCCTCCTACGAGCAGTACTTC. It translates to CASSLVSGPSYEQYF.

Remarks on this clone: A read error may produce the germline difference seen at one junction end. This rearrangement joins TRBV4-2 to TRBJ1-1; D is perhaps TRBD1 (6 bases). Germline-derived CDR1 and CDR2 are LGHNA and YNFKEQ. The CDR3 loop spans 16 amino acids. For the CDR3, the DNA is TGTGCCAGCAGCCAAGAGGCGCACAGGGAGAACGCTGAAGCTTTCTTT. Protein sequence: CASSQEAHRENAEAFF.

This rearrangement joins TRBV2 to TRBJ2-3; TRBD1 agrees at 7 bases. Unmatched junction bases numbered 12, after V lost 6 bases and J lost 15 bases. The CDR3 is made up of 12 amino acids. Looked up from germline, CDR1 is SNHLY and CDR2 is FYNNEI. The DNA for the CDR3 is TGTGCCAGCAGAGACTCCGGGACAGCGACCTATTTT. Translating gives CASRDSGTATYF.

The chain is built from TRBV2 and TRBJ2-1; TRBD2 matches 9 bases. The germline CDR1 and CDR2 sequences are SNHLY and FYNNEI. V lost 6 bases, J lost 8 bases, and 8 bases stayed unmatched. The CDR3 runs 14 residues. In DNA, the CDR3 is TGTGCCAGCAGCGTAGCGGGAGATAACGATGAGCAGTTCTTC. Protein: CASSVAGDNDEQFF.

The chain carries TRBV7-9 and TRBJ2-5; TRBD1 aligns across 9 bases. Germline V gene data show CDR1 as SEHNR and CDR2 as FQNEAQ (reference sequence). The CDR3 has 12 residues. Germline trimming cut 10 bases from V and 7 bases from J; bases unmatched to any gene: 7. The CDR3 region is CAIQGATWTQYF. CDR3 DNA sequence: TGTGCCATACAGGGGGCTACGTGGACCCAGTACTTC.

V usage is TRBV2 and J usage is TRBJ1-2, with D unclear. Trimming took 0 bases from V and 3 from J, leaving 8 bases between them. The germline gives CDR1 SNHLY, CDR2 FYNNEI. CDR3 length equals 14 residues. CDR3 sequence: CASSEASQHYGYTF. The CDR3 DNA follows: TGTGCCAGCAGTGAAGCTTCACAGCACTATGGCTACACCTTC.

V and J are TRBV19 and TRBJ2-7, with 8 bases matching TRBD2. CDR3 length: 15 residues. In germline, CDR1 is LNHDA, CDR2 SQIVND (reference sequence). Trimming at V came to 1 base and at J to 4 bases, leaving 6 bases not matched to a gene. The CDR3: CASSIGYSGKYEQYF. DNA of the CDR3: TGTGCCAGTAGTATAGGTTATAGCGGGAAGTACGAGCAGTACTTC.

This clone showed up just a few times. The chain carries TRBV20-1 and TRBJ1-2; D is undetermined. The CDR3 contains 11 residues. Per germline, CDR1 DFQATT and CDR2 SNEGSKA (reference sequence). Trimming stripped 4 bases from V and 1 base from J, with 4 bases between. The CDR3: CSAIVNYGYTF. The CDR3, as DNA: TGCAGTGCTATCGTTAACTATGGCTACACCTTC.

CDR3: CASSYGQPYEQYF. Written as DNA, the CDR3 is TGTGCCAGCAGCTACGGACAGCCCTACGAGCAGTACTTC. The rearrangement links TRBV5-4 to TRBJ2-7, with D possibly matching TRBD1 (6 bases). Trimming took off 3 bases at V and 2 bases at J, with 9 bases between the two ends. This CDR3 has 13 amino acids. The germline V gene encodes CDR1 SGHNT and CDR2 YYREEE (reference sequence).

V is TRBV7-2 and J is TRBJ2-5, with a weak D call TRBD1 (6 bases). V shed 5 bases and J shed 2 bases, with 9 bases lying between them. Germline loops: CDR1 SGHTA, CDR2 FQGNSA. The length of the CDR3 is 13 residues. The chain's CDR3 is CASSAQGQETQYF. Here the CDR3 DNA reads TGTGCCAGCAGCGCACAGGGACAAGAGACCCAGTACTTC.

This CDR3 reads CASSPGQTNEQFF. The CDR3 coding sequence is TGTGCCAGCAGTCCGGGACAGACGAATGAGCAGTTCTTC. This sequence joins TRBV6-6 and TRBJ2-1; TRBD1 aligns across 7 bases. J was trimmed by 7 bases and V by 5 bases; bases with no gene match: 5. Germline V gene sequence: CDR1 MNHNY, CDR2 SVGAGI (reference sequence). The CDR3 consists of 13 residues.

This clone was counted only a few times. The gene calls are TRBV10-3 and TRBJ2-1; 9 nucleotides align to TRBD2. The trim removed 10 bases at V and 4 bases at J, leaving 11 bases unmatched. This CDR3 region has 15 residues. The germline V gene has CDR1 ENHRY and CDR2 SYGVKD. CDR3 DNA sequence: TGTGCCACCACCGAGGGGAGCGGGAGGTACAATGAGCAGTTCTTC. Amino acid sequence: CATTEGSGRYNEQFF.

This clone was counted a few times. V usage is TRBV5-4 and J usage is TRBJ2-4, with D possibly TRBD2 on 5 matching bases. With 2 bases removed from V and 1 base from J, the gap between germline ends came to 13 bases. This CDR3 contains 16 residues. CDR1 SGHNT and CDR2 YYREEE come from the germline V gene (reference sequence). The chain's CDR3 is CASSFGNPGAKNIQYF. The CDR3 DNA reads TGTGCCAGCAGCTTCGGGAACCCGGGGGCCAAAAACATTCAGTACTTC.